Sequencing of this T cell receptor (beta chain) was carried out in a study of sequential checkpoint blockade in melanoma. The germline CDR1 and CDR2 sequences are MGHRA and YSYEKL. Trimming left V 0 bases short and J 5 bases short, with 10 bases between. The CDR3 runs to 15 residues. Treatment noted: randomized to nivolumab then ipilimumab (arm A) or the reverse (arm B). Clones were sequenced by immunoSEQ multiplex PCR, and TCRdb holds only the in-frame ones, with some missing. Of 20,000 to 25,000 clones listed, roughly four fifths were seen once; the top ten hold about 9.9%. The receptor comes from a human donor with melanoma. The chain links TRBV4-1 to TRBJ1-4; D not certain. The sample here was CD8+ T cells sorted from blood (inferred from file names), taken from a patient given nivolumab and ipilimumab in sequence. The CDR3 nucleotides read TGCGCCAGCAGCCAAGACGGGATGGCGAATGAAAAACTGTTTTTT. This codes for CASSQDGMANEKLFF.